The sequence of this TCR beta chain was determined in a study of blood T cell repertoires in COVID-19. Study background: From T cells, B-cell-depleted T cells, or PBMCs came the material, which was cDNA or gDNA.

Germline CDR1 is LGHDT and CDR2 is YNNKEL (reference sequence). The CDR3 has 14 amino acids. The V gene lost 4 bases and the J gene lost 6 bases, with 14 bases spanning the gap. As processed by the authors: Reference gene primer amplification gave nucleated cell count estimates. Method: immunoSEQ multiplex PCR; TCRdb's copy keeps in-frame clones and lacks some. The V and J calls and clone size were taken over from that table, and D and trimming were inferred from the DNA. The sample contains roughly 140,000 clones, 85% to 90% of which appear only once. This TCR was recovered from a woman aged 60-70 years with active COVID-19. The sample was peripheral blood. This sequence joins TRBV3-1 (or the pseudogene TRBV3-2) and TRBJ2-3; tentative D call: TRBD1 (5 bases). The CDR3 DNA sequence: TGTGCCAGCAGCCTCAGGGCCGTTACCGATACGCAGTATTTT. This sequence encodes CASSLRAVTDTQYF.